These 16 T cell receptor beta chains originate from one sample sequenced in a study of OX40 agonist ivuxolimab in advanced cancers. The library was generated by the immunoSEQ multiplex PCR assay. Not all clones reach the TCRdb copy of this immuneACCESS table, which keeps in-frame sequences only. Checked studies attribute under half of the gap to unresolved V genes and leave the rest unexplained. The sample contains 53,000 or so clones, 79% of them found a single time. The ten largest make up 2% to 2.5% of the sample. Sequencing was performed on CD4+ or CD8+ T cells sorted from blood, taken in a trial of the OX40 agonist ivuxolimab. The receptors were gathered from an adult with an advanced solid tumor such as melanoma, head and neck, liver or kidney cancer.

V and J are TRBV7-3 and TRBJ2-3; D unresolved. CDR1 and CDR2 (germline): SGHTA, FQGTGA. The CDR3 is 13 residues long. Trimming left V 5 bases short and J 2 bases short, with 8 bases between. In DNA form, the CDR3 reads TGTGCCAGCAGCCGTAGGCCCACAGATACGCAGTATTTT. Protein: CASSRRPTDTQYF.

V usage is TRBV15 and J usage is TRBJ2-2, with 11 bases matching TRBD2. The junction had 12 bases not matched to a gene; V was cut back by 4 bases and J by 2 bases. CDR1 is LNHNV, CDR2 YYDKDF, per germline (reference sequence). The CDR3 runs to 19 residues. The DNA for the CDR3 is TGTGCCACCAGCACCCCCGGGTGGCTAGCGGGGGGTAACACCGGGGAGCTGTTTTTT. It codes for CATSTPGWLAGGNTGELFF.

V and J are TRBV4-1 and TRBJ2-7, with 10 bases identical to TRBD2. The CDR3 is 16 amino acids. The V gene's germline CDR1 is MGHRA and CDR2 YSYEKL. V lost 2 bases, J lost 7 bases, and 11 bases stayed unmatched. CDR3 in DNA: TGCGCCAGCAGCCAAATTCGTGGGACTAGCGAGGAAGAGCAGTACTTC. Protein: CASSQIRGTSEEEQYF.

V is TRBV30 and J is TRBJ1-2, with D hard to call. Per germline, CDR1 GTSNPN and CDR2 SVGIG (reference sequence). The CDR3 runs 12 residues. Trimming shortened V by 3 bases and J by 2 bases, and 7 bases separated the two germline ends. The CDR3 coding sequence is TGTGCCTGGAGCTCCATGAACTATGGCTACACCTTC. Translation gives CAWSSMNYGYTF.

This clone was counted a single time. The genes are TRBV28 and TRBJ1-5; unclear D gene. Germline CDR1 MDHEN, CDR2 SYDVKM. Trimming removed 7 bases at V and 0 bases at J, with 7 bases between. CDR3 length: 13 amino acids. CDR3 nucleotides: TGTGCCAGCATGGTCGCTAGCAATCAGCCCCAGCATTTT. Translating it yields CASMVASNQPQHF.

V and J are TRBV18 and TRBJ2-1; 7 nucleotides match TRBD1. Germline trimming cut 0 bases from V and 1 base from J; bases unmatched to any gene: 12. Germline V gene lookup returns CDR1 KGHSH and CDR2 LQKENI. The CDR3 covers 19 residues. The CDR3 sequence: CASSPPNNRGKGSYNEQFF. The CDR3 DNA reads TGTGCCAGCTCACCACCCAACAACAGGGGAAAGGGTTCCTACAATGAGCAGTTCTTC.

This clone was recorded a few times. The chain joins TRBV27 to TRBJ2-6; D possibly matches TRBD1 or TRBD2 (5 bases each). The CDR3 consists of 20 residues. With 6 bases removed from V and 2 bases from J, the gap between germline ends came to 26 bases. In germline, CDR1 is MNHEY, CDR2 SMNVEV (reference sequence). The CDR3 DNA reads TGTGCCAGCAGCCAATATCCGGGACGCTTTCAGAGGGCTGGGGCCAACGTCCTGACTTTC. It specifies CASSQYPGRFQRAGANVLTF. Supplemented by reference TRBV27 and TRBJ2-6, the full variable domain reads EAQVTQNPRYLITVTGKKLTVTCSQNMNHEYMSWYRQDPGLGLRQIYYSMNVEVTDKGDVPEGYKVSRKEKRNFPLILESPSPNQTSLYFCASSQYPGRFQRAGANVLTFGAGSRLTVL.

This clone was seen only once. This chain's CDR3 is CASSVPQGAGEKLFF. DNA of the CDR3: TGCGCCAGCAGCGTACCTCAGGGGGCTGGTGAAAAACTGTTTTTT. The gene calls are TRBV4-3 and TRBJ1-4; 8 positions agree with TRBD1. This CDR3 has 15 residues. Germline V gene lookup returns CDR1 LGHNA and CDR2 YSLEER. The trim removed 5 bases at V and 7 bases at J, leaving 9 bases unmatched.

The chain recombines TRBV11-2 with TRBJ2-7; 7 positions match TRBD2. CDR1 is SGHAT, CDR2 FQNNGV, per germline. Trimming removed 0 bases from V and 7 bases from J; junction bases left unmatched: 9. This CDR3 region has 15 residues. The CDR3 spells CASSLDTGGRQEQYF. Written as DNA, the CDR3 is TGTGCCAGCAGCTTAGATACGGGGGGAAGACAGGAGCAGTACTTC. Looking up the rest from reference TRBV11-2 and TRBJ2-7 gives the full variable domain: EAGVAQSPRYKIIEKRQSVAFWCNPISGHATLYWYQQILGQGPKLLIQFQNNGVVDDSQLPKDRFSAERLKGVDSTLKIQPAKLEDSAVYLCASSLDTGGRQEQYFGPGTRLTVT.

The chain is built from TRBV6-1 and TRBJ1-2; unclear D gene. In germline, CDR1 is MNHNS, CDR2 SASEGT. Trimming stripped 3 bases from V and 6 bases from J, with 14 bases between. CDR3 length: 14 residues. The CDR3 coding sequence is TGTGCCAGCAGTGAGGCCCTAGCAAGCGATGGCTACACCTTC. Residues: CASSEALASDGYTF.

The chain employs TRBV19 and TRBJ2-3, with 7 bases aligning to TRBD2. CDR1 and CDR2 (germline): LNHDA, SQIVND (reference sequence). J gave up 1 base and V 5 bases, and 15 bases lay outside the gene matches. The CDR3 sequence is 18 residues long. The CDR3 sequence is CASSPGLAALLRTDTQYF. The DNA of the CDR3 is TGTGCCAGTAGTCCCGGCCTAGCGGCTCTTCTCCGCACAGATACGCAGTATTTT.

The chain links TRBV9 to TRBJ1-4; D not resolved. CDR1 and CDR2 from the germline V gene are SGDLS and YYNGEE. The length of the CDR3 is 16 residues. Trimming took 3 bases from V and 0 from J, leaving 12 bases between them. CDR3 nucleotide sequence: TGTGCCAGCAGCGAAAGAACGGGAGCAACTAATGAAAAACTGTTTTTT. Translated, it gives CASSERTGATNEKLFF.

V and J are TRBV18 and TRBJ1-5; no definite D call. The CDR3 spans 16 residues. CDR1 KGHSH and CDR2 LQKENI come from the germline V gene. V lost 2 bases, J lost 3 bases, and 14 bases lay in between. The CDR3 here is CASSPGAGPNNQPQHF. The DNA of the CDR3 is TGTGCCAGCTCACCAGGTGCCGGACCGAACAATCAGCCCCAGCATTTT. Filled out from reference TRBV18 and TRBJ1-5, the complete variable domain reads NAGVMQNPRHLVRRRGQEARLRCSPMKGHSHVYWYRQLPEEGLKFMVYLQKENIIDESGMPKERFSAEFPKEGPSILRIQQVVRGDSAAYFCASSPGAGPNNQPQHFGDGTRLSIL.

The chain joins TRBV7-3 to TRBJ2-3; 12 bases match TRBD2. V lost 4 bases to trimming and J lost 3 bases; unmatched junction nucleotides: 2. The CDR3 sequence is 15 residues long. Germline assignment: CDR1 SGHTA and CDR2 FQGTGA. CDR3 bases: TGTGCCAGCAGCTCTAGCGGGAGGGCGACAGATACGCAGTATTTT. It encodes CASSSSGRATDTQYF.

This clone was recorded a few times. The rearrangement links TRBV13 to TRBJ2-4; D is perhaps TRBD2 (5 bases). The CDR3 is 14 residues long. V lost 1 base and J lost 8, with 12 bases in between. Germline V CDR1 and CDR2: PRHDT, FYEKMQ (reference sequence). DNA of the CDR3: TGTGCCAGCAGCTTAGCGGGGAACAGTTACATTCAGTACTTC. It encodes CASSLAGNSYIQYF.

This clone was seen a few times. This chain uses TRBV6-5 with TRBJ2-5; TRBD2 aligns across 13 bases. After removal of 4 bases from V and 4 bases from J, the junction contained 3 bases not matched to a gene. The CDR3 has 15 residues. Germline V CDR1 and CDR2: MNHEY, SVGAGI. In DNA form, the CDR3 reads TGTGCCAGCAGTTCTCGGACTAGCGGGGGAGAGACCCAGTACTTC. Protein: CASSSRTSGGETQYF.